The present TCR beta chain was sequenced within a study of shared clonotypes between healthy human individuals. Study details: There were three CD4 naive, three CD4 memory, two CD8 naive and one CD8 memory plates per donor.

Whole-study results and caveats: Rarefaction indicated that sorted-subset sequencing remained incomplete although depth was large.

TCRdb's copy holds only in-frame clones and misses some; the assay was immunoSEQ multiplex PCR. Of about 2 million clones in the sample, roughly 95% were seen once. Concerning this clone itself: The antigen remains unidentified.

The CDR3 spans 17 residues. CDR1 is SGDLS and CDR2 is YYNGEE in the germline V gene. The V end was cut by 3 bases, the J end by 1 base, with 16 bases between. The V and J genes are TRBV9 and TRBJ2-2, with D perhaps assigned TRBD1 or TRBD2 (6 bases each). Sequenced material: naive CD4+ T cells sorted from blood. Subset indicated: CD45RA+ positively selected. The clonotype originates from a man younger than 35 in good health. CDR3 protein: CASSATGGAGNTGELFF. The CDR3 coding sequence is TGTGCCAGCAGCGCCACCGGGGGCGCGGGGAACACCGGGGAGCTGTTTTTT.